One sample yielded the 25 T cell receptor beta chains listed below, sequenced in a study of TIL therapy for anti-PD-1-resistant metastatic lung cancer. The libraries were made with immunoSEQ v3. The assay was immunoSEQ multiplex PCR, and TCRdb's table has in-frame clones only and misses some. The sample includes 50,000 to 65,000 clones, 75% to 90% seen only once; the top ten take 2.5% to 3.5%. Time point indicated: pre-treatment sample, taken before nivolumab and TIL therapy. The source was blood, collected at baseline. The receptors shown here come from a person aged 25-85 years with non-small cell lung cancer.

This chain connects TRBV6-2 or TRBV6-3 to TRBJ2-7; 7 nucleotides align to TRBD1. V dropped 6 bases and J dropped 5; count of bases not matched to a gene: 7. CDR3 size: 13 residues. CDR1 MNHEY and CDR2 SVGEGT come from the germline V gene. The CDR3 region is CASSSTGNNEQYF. The DNA of the CDR3 is TGTGCCAGCAGCTCGACAGGGAATAACGAGCAGTACTTC.

A single count supports this clone. The V gene is TRBV4-3, the J gene TRBJ1-5; no definite D call. Germline loops: CDR1 LGHNA, CDR2 YSLEER. V was pared by 2 bases and J by 4 bases, with 12 bases between. CDR3 size: 15 residues. The CDR3 region is CASSQFLGSNQPQHF. CDR3 nucleotide sequence: TGCGCCAGCAGCCAATTTCTGGGGTCAAATCAGCCCCAGCATTTT.

This chain links TRBV12-3 or TRBV12-4 with TRBJ2-1; weak D call: TRBD1 (6 bases). V lost 8 bases and J lost 5, with 13 bases in between. The CDR3 extends over 13 amino acids. Written as DNA, the CDR3 is TGTGCCAGCGCTCGACAGGAAAACAATGAGCAGTTCTTC. Amino acids: CASARQENNEQFF.

This rearrangement joins TRBV30 to TRBJ2-5, with TRBD2 identical over 9 bases. V dropped 5 bases and J dropped 1; count of bases not matched to a gene: 2. This CDR3 comprises 13 residues. CDR1 is GTSNPN and CDR2 is SVGIG in the germline V gene (reference sequence). The CDR3 nucleotides are TGTGCCTGGGCGGGGGGGATCCAAGAGACCCAGTACTTC. Its protein product is CAWAGGIQETQYF.

This chain connects TRBV7-8 to TRBJ1-2, with 11 positions matching TRBD1. Trimming took 6 bases from V and 10 from J; bases not matched to a gene: 10. This CDR3 comprises 14 residues. The germline V gene encodes CDR1 SGHVS and CDR2 FQNEAQ. The chain's CDR3 is CASSSTGTGGSYTF. The DNA for the CDR3 is TGTGCCAGCAGTTCCACCGGGACAGGGGGTTCCTACACCTTC.

The chain carries TRBV12-1 and TRBJ2-2; the table's D call, TRBD2, has no DNA check behind it. TRBV12-1 is assigned pseudogene status. The CDR3 runs 17 residues. The CDR3 is CASSFDSSGENTGELFF. For the CDR3, the DNA is TGTGCCAGCAGCTTTGATAGTAGCGGGGAGAACACCGGGGAGCTGTTTTTT.

The V call is TRBV7-2, the J call TRBJ2-3, with D possibly being TRBD1 or TRBD2 (7 bases each). The CDR3 has 15 residues. The V gene's germline CDR1 is SGHTA and CDR2 FQGNSA. With 4 bases removed from V and 4 bases from J, the gap between germline ends came to 15 bases. The CDR3 protein is CASSWRGGGSDTQYF. CDR3 nucleotides: TGTGCCAGCAGCTGGCGGGGAGGGGGCTCAGATACGCAGTATTTT.

This clone was detected a few times. The rearrangement uses TRBV6-2 or TRBV6-3 and TRBJ2-1, with D unresolved. Germline V gene sequence: CDR1 MNHEY, CDR2 SVGEGT. The CDR3 is 14 amino acids. V was pared by 0 bases and J by 3 bases, with 6 bases between. The CDR3 DNA is TGTGCCAGCAGTTACTCGAGAGTCTACAATGAGCAGTTCTTC. Its protein is CASSYSRVYNEQFF.

The chain links TRBV28 to TRBJ2-1, with unresolved D. The CDR3 consists of 11 residues. Germline CDR1 MDHEN, CDR2 SYDVKM. With 11 bases removed from V and 2 bases from J, the gap between germline ends came to 7 bases. The CDR3 DNA reads as TGTGCCTCAAGGACCTACAATGAGCAGTTCTTC. This encodes CASRTYNEQFF.

The rearrangement links TRBV28 to TRBJ1-2, with 12 nucleotides matching TRBD1. Germline V lookup: CDR1 MDHEN, CDR2 SYDVKM. With V trimmed by 0 bases and J by 8 bases, 7 bases remained unmatched. This CDR3 has 16 residues. The CDR3 coding sequence is TGTGCCAGCAGTTTATGGGGGACAGGGGGCCCCCGGGGCTACACCTTC. Its translation is CASSLWGTGGPRGYTF.

V usage is TRBV10-3 and J usage is TRBJ2-4; 7 positions match TRBD2. The V segment lost 3 bases and the J segment 8 bases; nucleotides outside the gene matches: 10. Germline CDR1 is ENHRY and CDR2 is SYGVKD. The CDR3 consists of 15 residues. The CDR3 DNA is TGTGCCATCAGTGATCCCGGATGGACTAGGGACATTCAGTACTTC. The encoded protein is CAISDPGWTRDIQYF.

This clone was seen just once. The CDR3 DNA sequence: TGTGCCAGCAAGGTGGGGGTTCGCGAGCAGTACTTC. It is translated as CASKVGVREQYF. The rearrangement uses TRBV28 and TRBJ2-7; possibly TRBD1 or TRBD2 for D (5 bases each). Germline V CDR1 and CDR2: MDHEN, SYDVKM. V gave up 7 bases and J gave up 6 bases, with 13 bases separating them. This CDR3 is built from 12 residues. The whole variable domain, remainder taken from reference TRBV28 and TRBJ2-7, is DVKVTQSSRYLVKRTGEKVFLECVQDMDHENMFWYRQDPGLGLRLIYFSYDVKMKEKGDIPEGYSVSREKKERFSLILESASTNQTSMYLCASKVGVREQYFGPGTRLTVT.

The chain links TRBV6-5 to TRBJ2-2; 7 bases match TRBD2. V trimming: 1 base; J trimming: 5 bases; junction bases outside the gene matches: 4. This CDR3 is 15 amino acids long. Germline-derived CDR1 and CDR2 are MNHEY and SVGAGI. CDR3 sequence: CASSYFGRGTGELFF. In DNA, the CDR3 is TGTGCCAGCAGTTACTTCGGGCGGGGGACCGGGGAGCTGTTTTTT.

The chain couples TRBV24-1 to TRBJ1-5; 7 positions agree with TRBD1. V lost 4 bases, J lost 5 bases, and 7 bases stayed unmatched. Per the germline V gene, CDR1 is KGHDR and CDR2 is SFDVKD. The CDR3 loop spans 15 amino acids. CDR3 loop: CATSDPQTGHQPQHF. The CDR3 bases are TGTGCCACCAGTGACCCCCAGACAGGGCATCAGCCCCAGCATTTT.

J is TRBJ1-2 and V is TRBV2; the match to TRBD1 covers 8 bases. J lost 6 bases, V lost 9 bases, and 18 bases had no gene match. The germline V gene encodes CDR1 SNHLY and CDR2 FYNNEI. The CDR3 covers 16 residues. In DNA, the CDR3 is TGTGCCAGTAAACTCAGGACAGGGTTTAGACGGGATGGCTACACCTTC. This translates into CASKLRTGFRRDGYTF.

The rearrangement joins TRBV29-1 to TRBJ2-5; TRBD1 agrees at 9 bases. The CDR3 extends over 13 amino acids. Germline loops: CDR1 SQVTM, CDR2 ANQGSEA. Losses at the gene ends were 6 bases for V and 2 bases for J; bases not matched to a gene: 4. CDR3 in amino acids: CSVQGATQETQYF. For the CDR3, the DNA is TGCAGCGTACAGGGGGCGACACAAGAGACCCAGTACTTC. Using reference TRBV29-1 and TRBJ2-5 for the parts outside the CDR3, the full variable domain is SAVISQKPSRDICQRGTSLTIQCQVDSQVTMMFWYRQQPGQSLTLIATANQGSEATYESGFVIDKFPISRPNLTFSTLTVSNMSPEDSSIYLCSVQGATQETQYFGPGTRLLVL.

The J gene is TRBJ2-7, the V gene TRBV19; D is perhaps TRBD2 (6 bases). This CDR3 spans 15 amino acids. The germline CDR1 and CDR2 sequences are LNHDA and SQIVND (reference sequence). V lost 7 bases, J lost 0 bases, and 16 bases lay in between. The CDR3 DNA follows: TGTGCCAGTAACTTTGATGGGGGGTCCTCCTACGAGCAGTACTTC. Amino acid sequence: CASNFDGGSSYEQYF. Looking up the rest from reference TRBV19 and TRBJ2-7 gives the full variable domain: DGGITQSPKYLFRKEGQNVTLSCEQNLNHDAMYWYRQDPGQGLRLIYYSQIVNDFQKGDIAEGYSVSREKKESFPLTVTSAQKNPTAFYLCASNFDGGSSYEQYFGPGTRLTVT.

This chain joins TRBV11-3 and TRBJ2-7, with 8 positions matching TRBD1. Germline loops: CDR1 SGHNT, CDR2 YENEEA. With 1 base clipped from V and 2 bases from J, the junction kept 4 bases outside the gene matches. This CDR3 has 15 amino acids. The CDR3 region has the DNA TGTGCCAGCAGCTTAGCCGGGACAGGTACCTACGAGCAGTACTTC. Translating gives CASSLAGTGTYEQYF.

The chain is built from TRBV5-4 and TRBJ1-2, with TRBD1 matching 7 bases. CDR3 length equals 13 residues. CDR1 SGHNT and CDR2 YYREEE come from the germline V gene (reference sequence). The V gene end was trimmed by 0 bases and the J gene end by 8 bases; junction bases not matched to a gene: 4. In DNA, the CDR3 is TGTGCCAGCAGCTTGGGGCAGGGGGACGGCTACACCTTC. Its translation is CASSLGQGDGYTF.

The chain joins TRBV15 to TRBJ2-1, with 9 bases aligning to TRBD2. CDR1 and CDR2 (germline): LNHNV, YYDKDF (reference sequence). Germline trimming cut 0 bases from V and 4 bases from J; bases unmatched to any gene: 4. This CDR3 has 16 residues. CDR3 loop: CATSRDGAGGYNEQFF. Written as DNA, the CDR3 is TGTGCCACCAGCAGAGACGGTGCGGGAGGGTACAATGAGCAGTTCTTC.

The J gene is TRBJ2-5, the V gene TRBV18, with D perhaps matching TRBD1 (6 bases). Deletions cut 3 bases from V and 5 bases from J, with 19 bases between. Per the germline V gene, CDR1 is KGHSH and CDR2 is LQKENI. This CDR3 comprises 16 residues. CDR3 DNA sequence: TGTGCCAGCTCACCCCCGCGAACTCAGGGGAAGGAGACCCAGTACTTC. It codes for CASSPPRTQGKETQYF.

The chain combines TRBV25-1 with TRBJ1-1; a weak D match, TRBD1 (5 bases). CDR1 is MGHDK and CDR2 is SYGVNS in the germline V gene. Trimming removed 3 bases at V and 4 bases at J, with 6 bases between. The CDR3 runs 12 residues. The CDR3 DNA reads TGTGCCAGCAGTGACGGGGGCACTGAAGCTTTCTTT. Residues: CASSDGGTEAFF.

CDR3 sequence reads: CASSFAQGPYEQYF. The CDR3 bases are TGTGCCAGCAGCTTTGCTCAGGGGCCCTACGAGCAGTACTTC. The chain combines TRBV7-2 with TRBJ2-7, with D perhaps TRBD1 (6 bases). The CDR3 sequence is 14 residues long. V dropped 3 bases and J dropped 2 bases, with 11 bases sitting between them. Germline CDR1 reads SGHTA; CDR2 reads FQGNSA. Full variable domain (outside the CDR3, taken from reference TRBV7-2 and TRBJ2-7): GAGVSQSPSNKVTEKGKDVELRCDPISGHTALYWYRQSLGQGLEFLIYFQGNSAPDKSGLPSDRFSAERTGGSVSTLTIQRTQQEDSAVYLCASSFAQGPYEQYFGPGTRLTVT.

This chain links TRBV4-1 with TRBJ1-6; D remains unclear. The germline CDR1 and CDR2 sequences are MGHRA and YSYEKL. The CDR3 is 16 residues long. Trimming shortened V by 0 bases and J by 8 bases, and 14 bases separated the two germline ends. CDR3 nucleotide sequence: TGCGCCAGCAGCCAAGAACGAATGAGGGCTGATTCACCCCTCCACTTT. Translating it yields CASSQERMRADSPLHF.

The chain carries TRBV7-8 and TRBJ2-4, with 10 bases aligning to TRBD2. From germline, CDR1 is SGHVS and CDR2 FQNEAQ. This CDR3 is built from 16 residues. V lost 2 bases and J lost 7; bases outside the gene matches: 8. The CDR3 spells CASSLSVTSGMNIQYF. In DNA form, the CDR3 reads TGTGCCAGCAGCTTATCCGTTACTAGCGGGATGAACATTCAGTACTTC.